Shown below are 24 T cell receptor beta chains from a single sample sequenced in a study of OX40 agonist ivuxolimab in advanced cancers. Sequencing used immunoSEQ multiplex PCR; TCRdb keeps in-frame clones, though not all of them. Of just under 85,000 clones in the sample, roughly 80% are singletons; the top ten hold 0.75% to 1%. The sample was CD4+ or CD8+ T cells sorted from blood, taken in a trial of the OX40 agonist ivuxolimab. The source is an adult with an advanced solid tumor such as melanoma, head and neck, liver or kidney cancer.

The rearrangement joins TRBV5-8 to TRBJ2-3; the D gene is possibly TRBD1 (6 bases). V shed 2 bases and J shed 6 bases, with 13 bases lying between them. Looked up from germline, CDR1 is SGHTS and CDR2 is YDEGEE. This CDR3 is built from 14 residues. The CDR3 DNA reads TGTGCCAGCAGCTTATCAGGGGTTGATGATACGCAGTATTTT. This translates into CASSLSGVDDTQYF.

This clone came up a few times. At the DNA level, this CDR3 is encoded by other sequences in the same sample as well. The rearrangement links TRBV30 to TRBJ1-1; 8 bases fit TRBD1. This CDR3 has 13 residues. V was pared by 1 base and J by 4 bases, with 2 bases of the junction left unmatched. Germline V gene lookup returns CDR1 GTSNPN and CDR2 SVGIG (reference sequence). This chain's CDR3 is CAWSADRGTEAFF. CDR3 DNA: TGTGCCTGGAGTGCCGACAGGGGCACTGAAGCTTTCTTT.

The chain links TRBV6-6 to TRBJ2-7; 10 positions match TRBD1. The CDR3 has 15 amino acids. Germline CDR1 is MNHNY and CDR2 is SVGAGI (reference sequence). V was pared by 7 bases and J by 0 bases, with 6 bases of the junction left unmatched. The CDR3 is CASNPRQGASYEQYF. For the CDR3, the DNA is TGTGCCAGCAATCCCCGACAGGGGGCCTCCTACGAGCAGTACTTC.

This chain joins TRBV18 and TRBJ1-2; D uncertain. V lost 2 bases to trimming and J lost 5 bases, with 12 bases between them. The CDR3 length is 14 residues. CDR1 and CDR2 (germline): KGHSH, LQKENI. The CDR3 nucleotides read TGTGCCAGCTCACCAGGCACCTTTGGGTATGGCTACACCTTC. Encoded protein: CASSPGTFGYGYTF.

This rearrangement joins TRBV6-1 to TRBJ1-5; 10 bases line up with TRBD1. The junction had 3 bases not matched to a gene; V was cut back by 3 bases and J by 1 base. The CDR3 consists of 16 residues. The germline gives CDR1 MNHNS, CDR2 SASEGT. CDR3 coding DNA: TGTGCCAGCAGTGACCGGACAGGGGGAAGCAATCAGCCCCAGCATTTT. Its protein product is CASSDRTGGSNQPQHF.

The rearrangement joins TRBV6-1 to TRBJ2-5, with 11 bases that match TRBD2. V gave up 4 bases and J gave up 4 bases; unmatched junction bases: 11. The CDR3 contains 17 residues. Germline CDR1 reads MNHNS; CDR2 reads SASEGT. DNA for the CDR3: TGTGCCAGCAGTGCCACGGGGCTAGCGGGGGGTCGAGAGACCCAGTACTTC. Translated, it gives CASSATGLAGGRETQYF.

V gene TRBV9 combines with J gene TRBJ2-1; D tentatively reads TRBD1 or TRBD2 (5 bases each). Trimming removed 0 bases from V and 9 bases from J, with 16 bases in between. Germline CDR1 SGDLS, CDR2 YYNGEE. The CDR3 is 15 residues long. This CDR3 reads CASSVDPGTTPEQFF. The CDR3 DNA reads TGTGCCAGCAGCGTAGATCCGGGGACGACGCCTGAGCAGTTCTTC.

The CDR3 here is CASSHTEVGSEAFF. CDR3 coding DNA: TGTGCCAGCAGTCATACTGAGGTAGGCTCTGAAGCTTTCTTT. The chain carries TRBV7-9 and TRBJ1-1; no reliable D call. Germline CDR1 SEHNR, CDR2 FQNEAQ (reference sequence). V was shortened by 6 bases and J by 6 bases, with 17 bases between the two germline ends. CDR3 length: 14 amino acids.

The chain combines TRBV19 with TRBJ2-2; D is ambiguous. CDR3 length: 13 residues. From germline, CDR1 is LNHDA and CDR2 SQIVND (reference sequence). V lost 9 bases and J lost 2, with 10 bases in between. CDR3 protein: CASSGGNTGELFF. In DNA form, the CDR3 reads TGTGCCAGCTCCGGTGGAAACACCGGGGAGCTGTTTTTT.

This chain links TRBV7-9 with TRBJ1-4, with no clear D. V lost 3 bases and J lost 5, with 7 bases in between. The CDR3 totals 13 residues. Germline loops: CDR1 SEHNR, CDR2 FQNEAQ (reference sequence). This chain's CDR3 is CASSFLKNEKLFF. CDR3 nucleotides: TGTGCCAGCAGCTTTCTAAAAAATGAAAAACTGTTTTTT.

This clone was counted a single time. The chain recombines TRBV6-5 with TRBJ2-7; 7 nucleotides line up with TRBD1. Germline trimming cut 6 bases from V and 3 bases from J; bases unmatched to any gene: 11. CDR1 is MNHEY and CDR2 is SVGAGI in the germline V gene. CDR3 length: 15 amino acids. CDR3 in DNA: TGTGCCAGCAGAACCACAGGGGTAGCGCTCTACGAGCAGTACTTC. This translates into CASRTTGVALYEQYF.

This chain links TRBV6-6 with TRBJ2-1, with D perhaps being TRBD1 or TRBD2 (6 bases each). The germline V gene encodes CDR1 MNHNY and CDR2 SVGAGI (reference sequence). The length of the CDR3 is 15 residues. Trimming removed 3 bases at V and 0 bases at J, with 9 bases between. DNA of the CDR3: TGTGCCAGCAGTTATGGAGGGGGCTCCTACAATGAGCAGTTCTTC. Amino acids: CASSYGGGSYNEQFF.

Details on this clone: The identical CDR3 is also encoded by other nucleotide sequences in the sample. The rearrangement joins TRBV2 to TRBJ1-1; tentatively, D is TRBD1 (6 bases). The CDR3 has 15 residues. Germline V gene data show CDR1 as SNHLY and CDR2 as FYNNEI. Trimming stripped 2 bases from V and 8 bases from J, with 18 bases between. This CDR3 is CASSERGGWMTEAFF. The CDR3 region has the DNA TGTGCCAGCAGTGAAAGAGGGGGGTGGATGACCGAAGCTTTCTTT.

In DNA, the CDR3 is TGTGCCAGTAGTACGCCCACAGGCGCTCTTTATGGCTACACCTTC. Translated, it gives CASSTPTGALYGYTF. The rearrangement uses TRBV19 and TRBJ1-2; weak D call: TRBD1 (5 bases). The V end was cut by 4 bases, the J end by 5 bases, with 17 bases between. The CDR3 contains 15 residues. From germline, CDR1 is LNHDA and CDR2 SQIVND (reference sequence). Variable domain in full (rest from reference TRBV19 and TRBJ1-2): DGGITQSPKYLFRKEGQNVTLSCEQNLNHDAMYWYRQDPGQGLRLIYYSQIVNDFQKGDIAEGYSVSREKKESFPLTVTSAQKNPTAFYLCASSTPTGALYGYTFGSGTRLTVV.

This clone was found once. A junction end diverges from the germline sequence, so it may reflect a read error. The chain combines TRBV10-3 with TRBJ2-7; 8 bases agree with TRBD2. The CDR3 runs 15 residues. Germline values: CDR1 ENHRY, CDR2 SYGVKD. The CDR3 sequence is CAITSGGVASHEQYF. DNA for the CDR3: TGTGCCATCACCTCGGGAGGGGTGGCCTCCCACGAGCAGTACTTC.

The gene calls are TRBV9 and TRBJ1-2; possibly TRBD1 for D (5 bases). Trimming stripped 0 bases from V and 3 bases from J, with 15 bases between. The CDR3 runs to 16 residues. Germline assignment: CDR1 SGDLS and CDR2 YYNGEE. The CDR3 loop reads CASSVGYQGGYYGYTF. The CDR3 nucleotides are TGTGCCAGCAGCGTAGGATATCAGGGAGGGTACTATGGCTACACCTTC.

The CDR3 DNA sequence: TGCAGCGTTGCCACAGGGGTTAACTATGGCTACACCTTC. Its protein product is CSVATGVNYGYTF. V is TRBV29-1 and J is TRBJ1-2; 7 bases fit TRBD1. Germline-derived CDR1 and CDR2 are SQVTM and ANQGSEA. The CDR3 extends over 13 amino acids. With V trimmed by 4 bases and J by 1 base, 3 bases remained unmatched.

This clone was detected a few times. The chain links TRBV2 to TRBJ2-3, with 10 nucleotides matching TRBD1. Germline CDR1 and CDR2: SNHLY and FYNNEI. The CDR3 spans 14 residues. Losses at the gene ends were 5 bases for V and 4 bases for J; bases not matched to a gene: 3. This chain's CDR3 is CASSLTGGADTQYF. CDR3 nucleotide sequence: TGTGCCAGCAGTTTGACAGGGGGCGCAGATACGCAGTATTTT.

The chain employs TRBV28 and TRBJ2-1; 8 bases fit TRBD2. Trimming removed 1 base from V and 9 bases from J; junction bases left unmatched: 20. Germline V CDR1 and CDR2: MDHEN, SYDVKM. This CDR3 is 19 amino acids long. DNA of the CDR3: TGTGCCAGCAGTTTATTAGGCTTGTTCCGCGGGGGGTTGTCGGGTGAGCAGTTCTTC. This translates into CASSLLGLFRGGLSGEQFF. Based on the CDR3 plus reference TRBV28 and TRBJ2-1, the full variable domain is DVKVTQSSRYLVKRTGEKVFLECVQDMDHENMFWYRQDPGLGLRLIYFSYDVKMKEKGDIPEGYSVSREKKERFSLILESASTNQTSMYLCASSLLGLFRGGLSGEQFFGPGTRLTVL.

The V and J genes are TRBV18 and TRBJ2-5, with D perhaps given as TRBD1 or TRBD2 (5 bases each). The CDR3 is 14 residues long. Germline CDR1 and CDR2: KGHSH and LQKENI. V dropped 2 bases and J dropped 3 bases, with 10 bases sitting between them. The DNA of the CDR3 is TGTGCCAGCTCACCAACCGGGACCAAAGAGACCCAGTACTTC. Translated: CASSPTGTKETQYF.

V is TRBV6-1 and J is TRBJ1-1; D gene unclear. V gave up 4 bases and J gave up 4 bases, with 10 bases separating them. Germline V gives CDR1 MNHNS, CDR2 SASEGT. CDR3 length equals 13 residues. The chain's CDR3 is CASSGYSATEAFF. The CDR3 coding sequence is TGTGCCAGCAGTGGTTACAGCGCCACTGAAGCTTTCTTT.

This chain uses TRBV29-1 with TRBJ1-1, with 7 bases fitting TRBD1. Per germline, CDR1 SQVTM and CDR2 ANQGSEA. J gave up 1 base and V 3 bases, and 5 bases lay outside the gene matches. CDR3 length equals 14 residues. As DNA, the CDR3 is TGCAGCGTTGATGGGGGGACAGCGAACACTGAAGCTTTCTTT. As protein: CSVDGGTANTEAFF. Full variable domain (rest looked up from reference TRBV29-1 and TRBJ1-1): SAVISQKPSRDICQRGTSLTIQCQVDSQVTMMFWYRQQPGQSLTLIATANQGSEATYESGFVIDKFPISRPNLTFSTLTVSNMSPEDSSIYLCSVDGGTANTEAFFGQGTRLTVV.

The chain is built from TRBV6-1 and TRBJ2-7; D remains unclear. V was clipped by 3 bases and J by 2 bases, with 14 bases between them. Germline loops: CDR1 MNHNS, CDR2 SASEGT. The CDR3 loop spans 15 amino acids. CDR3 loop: CASSDQAFGTYEQYF. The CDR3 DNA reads TGTGCCAGCAGTGACCAGGCTTTTGGGACCTACGAGCAGTACTTC.

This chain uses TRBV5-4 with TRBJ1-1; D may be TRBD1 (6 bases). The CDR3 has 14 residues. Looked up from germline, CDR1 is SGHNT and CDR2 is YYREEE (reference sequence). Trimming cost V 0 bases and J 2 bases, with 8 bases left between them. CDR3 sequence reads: CASSLGQANTEAFF. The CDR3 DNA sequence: TGTGCCAGCAGCTTGGGACAGGCCAACACTGAAGCTTTCTTT.